These T cell receptor beta chains were read from a single sample in a study of technical replicates of blood from a handful of donors. Method: immunoSEQ multiplex PCR; TCRdb's copy keeps in-frame clones and lacks some. This sample yields about 83,000 clones, of which more than 90% are seen a single time; more than 0.2% belongs to the top ten. Material: T cells isolated from PBMCs. These receptors were collected from a human donor in good health. CDR3s include the opening cysteine and the closing phenylalanine or tryptophan. A D gene is named only where the DNA matches it firmly. Clone size is stated in some rows and not others, as once, few, many or a class when expanded.

abundance	v_gene	len	j_gene	d_gene	CDR3aa	CDR3nt
-	TRBV19	14	TRBJ1-5	-	CASSISGGRQPQHF	TGTGCCAGTAGTATATCGGGGGGGCGCCAGCCCCAGCATTTT
-	TRBV5-8	16	TRBJ2-6	-	CASSLARTVGANVLTF	TGTGCCAGCAGCTTGGCCAGGACAGTTGGGGCCAACGTCCTGACTTTC
-	TRBV5-4	15	TRBJ1-2	TRBD1	CASSSTTQGAGGYTF	TGTGCCAGCAGCTCAACAACCCAGGGGGCTGGTGGCTACACCTTC
-	TRBV13	13	TRBJ2-5	-	CASSTHYGETQYF	TGTGCCAGCAGTACTCATTACGGAGAGACCCAGTACTTC
-	TRBV11-2	16	TRBJ1-1	-	CASSLVGLRREAEAFF	TGTGCCAGCAGCTTAGTCGGGCTCAGGAGGGAGGCTGAAGCTTTCTTT
-	TRBV5-1	15	TRBJ2-7	TRBD2	CASRLFTSGSNEQYF	TGCGCCAGCAGGCTTTTCACTAGCGGGAGCAACGAGCAGTACTTC
-	TRBV5-1	20	TRBJ2-3	-	CASSSTTSAGQRASTDTQYF	TGCGCCAGCAGCTCTACTACCTCGGCGGGGCAAAGAGCTAGCACAGATACGCAGTATTTT
once	TRBV4-1	15	TRBJ2-5	TRBD2	CASSLSGGDQETQYF	TGCGCCAGCAGCCTCTCCGGGGGGGACCAAGAGACCCAGTACTTC
-	TRBV7-8	15	TRBJ2-3	TRBD1	CASSSDRATTDTQYF	TGTGCCAGCAGCTCAGACAGGGCTACCACAGATACGCAGTATTTT
-	TRBV4-1	16	TRBJ2-1	TRBD2	CASSLRTSESYNEQFF	TGCGCCAGCAGCCTTAGGACTAGCGAGTCCTACAATGAGCAGTTCTTC
-	TRBV5-1	15	TRBJ2-7	TRBD2	CASSLELAVAYEQYF	TGCGCCAGCAGCTTGGAACTAGCGGTAGCCTACGAGCAGTACTTC
-	TRBV27	14	TRBJ1-2	-	CASSPTLTERGYTF	TGTGCCAGCAGTCCCACCCTCACAGAACGGGGCTACACCTTC
-	TRBV7-9	14	TRBJ2-7	-	CASSLSPGSYEQYF	TGTGCCAGCAGCTTAAGCCCAGGCTCCTACGAGCAGTACTTC
-	TRBV28	15	TRBJ1-2	-	CASSSAPGTPPGYTF	TGTGCCAGCAGTTCCGCCCCTGGGACACCGCCTGGCTACACCTTC
-	TRBV28	16	TRBJ2-1	TRBD2	CASSSLGLASYNEQFF	TGTGCCAGCAGTTCCCTGGGACTAGCGTCTTACAATGAGCAGTTCTTC
-	TRBV9	14	TRBJ1-6	-	CASTINRTTRPLHF	TGTGCCAGCACCATTAACAGGACAACCCGGCCCCTCCACTTT
-	TRBV9	13	TRBJ1-2	-	CASSVGGNYGYTF	TGTGCCAGCAGCGTAGGAGGAAACTATGGCTACACCTTC
-	TRBV29-1	12	TRBJ1-2	-	CSVEEFGGGYTF	TGCAGCGTTGAAGAATTCGGCGGAGGCTACACCTTC
-	TRBV11-3	18	TRBJ1-2	TRBD1	CASSFRGPFALANYGYTF	TGTGCCAGCAGCTTCAGGGGGCCTTTCGCCTTAGCTAACTATGGCTACACCTTC
-	TRBV19	17	TRBJ2-2	TRBD2	CASTGGGWALNTGELFF	TGTGCCAGTACCGGGGGGGGTTGGGCCCTGAACACCGGGGAGCTGTTTTTT
-	TRBV5-8	16	TRBJ2-7	-	CASSLDKRGQAREQYF	TGTGCCAGCAGCTTGGATAAGCGGGGACAGGCGCGCGAGCAGTACTTC
-	TRBV6-1	17	TRBJ1-6	-	CASSATRELIVSSPLHF	TGTGCCAGCAGTGCCACTCGGGAACTTATAGTGAGTTCACCCCTCCACTTT
-	TRBV6-5	14	TRBJ1-2	-	CASSYSQLPGGYTF	TGTGCCAGCAGTTACTCACAGCTTCCCGGAGGCTACACCTTC
-	TRBV7-9	15	TRBJ2-1	-	CASSIRLPSGNEQFF	TGTGCCAGCAGCATACGTCTCCCCAGCGGGAATGAGCAGTTCTTC
-	TRBV7-3	14	TRBJ1-1	-	CASSRRGGDTEAFF	TGTGCCAGCAGTAGGCGCGGGGGGGACACTGAAGCTTTCTTT
-	TRBV7-9	16	TRBJ1-5	-	CASSLVAGASNQPQHF	TGTGCCAGCAGCTTAGTGGCAGGGGCGAGCAATCAGCCCCAGCATTTT
-	TRBV7-6	14	TRBJ1-5	-	CASSLGGQGQPQHF	TGTGCCAGCAGCTTAGGGGGCCAGGGACAGCCCCAGCATTTT
-	TRBV6-5	15	TRBJ1-1	-	CASSYGGREFDEAFF	TGTGCCAGCAGTTACGGGGGCAGGGAGTTTGATGAAGCTTTCTTT
-	TRBV7-9	16	TRBJ1-1	-	CASTLAYPRADTEAFF	TGTGCCAGCACCTTAGCCTACCCCAGGGCCGACACTGAAGCTTTCTTT
-	TRBV7-3	15	TRBJ1-4	-	CASSLYHREGEKLFF	TGTGCCAGCAGCTTATATCACAGGGAAGGTGAAAAACTGTTTTTT
-	TRBV29-1	13	TRBJ2-3	TRBD2	CSVAGRVTDTQYF	TGCAGCGTTGCCGGGAGGGTAACAGATACGCAGTATTTT
-	TRBV6-1	16	TRBJ1-5	TRBD1	CASSGHGQGKDQPQHF	TGTGCCAGCAGTGGGCACGGACAGGGAAAGGATCAGCCCCAGCATTTT
-	TRBV5-1	18	TRBJ1-3	TRBD1	CASSFGDRYLTPGNTIYF	TGCGCCAGCAGCTTCGGGGACAGGTACCTAACCCCTGGAAACACCATATATTTT
-	TRBV5-4	14	TRBJ2-5	TRBD1	CASSSPKGGETQYF	TGTGCCAGCAGCTCACCCAAAGGGGGCGAGACCCAGTACTTC
once	TRBV4-1	14	TRBJ2-7	-	CASSYRGGEGLVYF	TGCGCCAGCAGCTACAGGGGCGGGGAGGGACTAGTGTACTTC
once	TRBV25-1	16	TRBJ2-1	TRBD2	CASSEYGSGIYNEQFF	TGTGCCAGCAGTGAATATGGTAGCGGGATCTATAATGAGCAGTTCTTC
-	TRBV7-9	16	TRBJ2-7	TRBD1	CASSPDGQGESYEQYF	TGTGCCAGCAGCCCCGACGGACAGGGCGAGTCCTACGAGCAGTACTTC
once	TRBV6-5	14	TRBJ2-3	-	CASSYTQGPDTQYF	TGTGCCAGCAGTTACACTCAGGGGCCAGATACGCAGTATTTT
-	TRBV29-1	12	TRBJ2-3	-	CSVDSGGDTQYF	TGCAGCGTTGATTCCGGGGGAGATACGCAGTATTTT
-	TRBV5-1	15	TRBJ2-3	-	CASSLSSRVLYTQYF	TGCGCCAGCAGCTTGTCTTCGCGGGTCTTATATACGCAGTATTTT
-	TRBV4-1	17	TRBJ2-3	-	CASSPLSGVLLTDTQYF	TGCGCCAGCAGCCCTCTGTCCGGGGTGTTACTCACAGATACGCAGTATTTT
-	TRBV27	19	TRBJ2-6	TRBD1	CASSLRGTGWDSGANVLTF	TGTGCCAGCAGTTTAAGGGGGACAGGTTGGGACTCTGGGGCCAACGTCCTGACTTTC
-	TRBV7-6	15	TRBJ1-2	-	CASSLRGFGNYGYTF	TGTGCCAGCAGCTTGCGAGGGTTCGGTAACTATGGCTACACCTTC
-	TRBV28	14	TRBJ1-5	TRBD1	CASSLRQGSQPQHF	TGTGCCAGCAGTCTAAGACAGGGGAGCCAGCCCCAGCATTTT
-	TRBV15	17	TRBJ2-6	-	CATSRDLQSSGANVLTF	TGTGCCACCAGCAGAGACTTACAGAGCTCTGGGGCCAACGTCCTGACTTTC
-	TRBV5-1	15	TRBJ2-1	TRBD2	CASSLDGTTHNEQFF	TGCGCCAGCAGCTTGGACGGGACTACTCACAATGAGCAGTTCTTC
-	TRBV5-4	17	TRBJ2-1	-	CASSLLGSIPPDNEQFF	TGTGCCAGCAGCTTGTTGGGCTCTATCCCACCCGACAATGAGCAGTTCTTC
-	TRBV10-3	12	TRBJ1-5	TRBD1	CAISEGGTPQHF	TGTGCCATCAGTGAAGGGGGCACGCCCCAGCATTTT
-	TRBV25-1	15	TRBJ2-5	TRBD1	CASSDRDRATETQYF	TGTGCCAGCAGTGATCGTGACAGGGCAACGGAGACCCAGTACTTC
once	TRBV15	15	TRBJ1-2	-	CATSRDMGQQYGYTF	TGTGCCACCAGCAGAGATATGGGCCAGCAATATGGCTACACCTTC
once	TRBV28	13	TRBJ2-2	-	CASSWRVTGELFF	TGTGCCAGCAGTTGGCGGGTGACCGGGGAGCTGTTTTTT
-	TRBV12-5	16	TRBJ1-2	TRBD1	CASGFYGTGVEYGYTF	TGTGCTAGTGGTTTTTATGGGACAGGGGTAGAGTATGGCTACACCTTC
-	TRBV15	14	TRBJ1-1	TRBD1	CATSREGAFTEAFF	TGTGCCACCAGCAGGGAGGGGGCTTTCACTGAAGCTTTCTTT
-	TRBV29-1	14	TRBJ2-2	TRBD1	CSVLTGVNTGELFF	TGCAGCGTATTGACAGGGGTTAACACCGGGGAGCTGTTTTTT
once	TRBV28	13	TRBJ2-7	TRBD2	CASSRGGSYEQYF	TGTGCCAGCAGTCGGGGGGGGTCCTACGAGCAGTACTTC
once	TRBV19	16	TRBJ1-5	-	CASSPQGGIGNQPQHF	TGTGCCAGTAGTCCTCAGGGAGGGATAGGCAATCAGCCCCAGCATTTT
-	TRBV4-2	15	TRBJ2-7	TRBD2	CASSQEAGGLREQYF	TGTGCCAGCAGCCAAGAAGCGGGGGGGTTGCGCGAGCAGTACTTC
-	TRBV14	18	TRBJ2-1	-	CASSQERFQLATYNEQFF	TGTGCCAGCAGCCAAGAGAGGTTCCAGCTGGCTACCTACAATGAGCAGTTCTTC
-	TRBV15	16	TRBJ1-2	-	CATSRGPLKTNYGYTF	TGTGCCACCAGCCGCGGCCCTCTAAAGACTAACTATGGCTACACCTTC